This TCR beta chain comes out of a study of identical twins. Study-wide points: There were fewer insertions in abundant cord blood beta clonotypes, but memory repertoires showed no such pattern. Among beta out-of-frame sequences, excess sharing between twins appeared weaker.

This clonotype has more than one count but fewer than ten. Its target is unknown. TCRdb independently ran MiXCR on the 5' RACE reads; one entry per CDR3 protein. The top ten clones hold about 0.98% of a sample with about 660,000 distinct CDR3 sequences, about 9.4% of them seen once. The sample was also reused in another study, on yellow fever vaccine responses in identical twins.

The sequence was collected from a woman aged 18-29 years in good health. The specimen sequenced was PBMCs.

The CDR3: CASSLLDLSHTDTQYF. DNA for the CDR3: TGTGCCAGCAGCTTACTAGACCTTTCCCACACAGATACGCAGTATTTT. V gene TRBV7-2 combines with J gene TRBJ2-3; D unclear. CDR1 is SGHTA and CDR2 is FQGNSA in the germline V gene. There are 16 residues in the CDR3. Trimming left V 2 bases short and J 2 bases short, with 14 bases between.